This T cell receptor (beta chain) was sequenced during a study of T-cell reconstitution after alpha-beta-depleted transplantation in children. Points from the study as a whole: At around two months after transplant, the alpha-beta T cells were reportedly derived from several hundred expanded clones that came from non-depleted graft cells.

Unique molecular identifiers were incorporated when the TCRbeta library was constructed. TCRdb re-analysed the PCR reads in MiXCR, keeping a single row per CDR3 protein. The sample holds 70,000 or so distinct CDR3 sequences, about a tenth seen once. The CDR3 is 14 residues long. CDR1 SGHDT and CDR2 YYEEEE come from the germline V gene. The V and J ends lost 2 bases and 8 bases respectively, with 14 bases between them. This clonotype was counted many times. As yet, its antigen is unknown. V and J are TRBV5-6 and TRBJ1-3; D gene ambiguous. The receptor was derived from a boy between 10 and 17 years old with acute myeloid leukemia, due to receive a stem cell transplant. The sequencing here drew on PBMCs, taken before TCRalphabeta/CD19-depleted stem cell transplant. CDR3 sequence reads: CASSFGAGTDTIYF. As DNA, the CDR3 is TGTGCCAGCAGCTTCGGTGCCGGAACGGACACCATATATTTT.